This T cell receptor (beta chain) was captured in a study of tumor-infiltrating lymphocytes in primary liver carcinoma. Across the study: Staging of the tumors gave T1-T3 N0M0, with widths of roughly 4.2 to 11 cm. Study observations and caveats: Blood trailed tumors significantly in top-250-clone fraction (p = 0.039). Found in all five tumor regions were only about 8-25% of top clones. Pairs comparing tumor with adjacent tissue or blood overlapped less than pairs drawn from tumor regions.

Starting material for RNA and DNA co-extraction consisted of roughly 17-31 mg of unsorted bulk tissue. A word on this clonotype: The antigen remains unidentified.

The investigators made TCR beta cDNA from 400 to 550 ng total RNA, using a constant-region primer. ARM-PCR was slightly modified, and three nested multiplex PCR rounds with it gave rise to the TCR beta libraries. A C-beta reverse primer was combined with TRBV1-TRBV30 forward primers in the first two PCR rounds, and each round had around 11 cycles. TCRdb re-analysed the multiplex PCR reads in MiXCR, keeping a single row per CDR3 protein. The data hold 47,000 or so distinct CDR3 sequences, with 70% to 80% observed a single time. The CDR3 runs 21 residues. V was pared by 0 bases and J by 2 bases, with 17 bases of the junction left unmatched.

The sequenced sample was liver tumor tissue from sampling region 3. Subset defined: tumor region T3, left-lateral pole. The chain joins TRBV6-7 to TRBJ2-1; 9 bases match TRBD2. TRBV6-7 is an ORF, with its function uncertain. This clonotype was obtained from a man aged 40-55 years with primary liver carcinoma and hepatitis B virus infection. CDR3 residues: CASSYSQSRPHAGGAYNEQFF. The CDR3 nucleotides read TGTGCCAGCAGTTACTCTCAGAGTAGGCCGCATGCGGGAGGGGCCTACAATGAGCAGTTCTTC.